These 9 T cell receptor beta chains originate from one sample sequenced in a study of CD8 T cells in Susac syndrome. After extraction with the RNeasy kit, roughly 0.5 to 1 ug of the RNA was reverse transcribed using random hexamers. A single record per CDR3 protein comes from TCRdb applying MiXCR to the immunoSEQ multiplex PCR reads. In the table there are tens of thousands of distinct CDR3 sequences, approximately 95% of which are singletons. The sample taken for sequencing was CD8+ T cells from PBMCs. The receptors come from a human donor with Susac syndrome.

The chain recombines TRBV6-5 with TRBJ2-1; 11 bases are shared with TRBD2. This CDR3 comprises 16 residues. Germline-derived CDR1 and CDR2 are MNHEY and SVGAGI. The V and J ends lost 0 bases and 10 bases, in that order; junction bases with no gene match: 8. The CDR3 loop is CASSYSELAGVSEQFF. CDR3 bases: TGTGCCAGCAGTTACTCGGAACTAGCGGGAGTCTCCGAGCAGTTCTTC.

The chain links TRBV13 to TRBJ1-2, with TRBD1 matching over 8 bases. The CDR3 consists of 14 residues. Germline V lookup: CDR1 PRHDT, CDR2 FYEKMQ (reference sequence). The junction had 16 bases not matched to a gene; V was cut back by 6 bases and J by 13 bases. Here the CDR3 DNA reads TGTGCCAGCAGTTCCGGGACAGGATTGCCCCCTATCACCTTC. Protein product: CASSSGTGLPPITF.

This chain links TRBV29-1 with TRBJ1-2; 9 bases are shared with TRBD1. The ends lost 5 bases at V and 10 bases at J; junction bases unmatched: 8. Germline CDR1 reads SQVTM; CDR2 reads ANQGSEA. The CDR3 length is 12 residues. The CDR3 spells CSVLTGGLDYTF. The CDR3 region has the DNA TGCAGCGTTTTGACAGGGGGTCTTGACTACACCTTC.

The chain couples TRBV14 to TRBJ2-3; 8 positions agree with TRBD2. J gave up 7 bases and V 0 bases, and 15 bases lay outside the gene matches. CDR3 length: 18 residues. Looked up from germline, CDR1 is SGHDN and CDR2 is FVKESK. In DNA form, the CDR3 reads TGTGCCAGCAGCCAAGAGAGTGCGGCGGGACTAGTCGGGTATACGCAGTATTTT. As protein: CASSQESAAGLVGYTQYF.

This CDR3 reads CASSPGVDTEAFF. The DNA for the CDR3 is TGTGCCAGCTCACCCGGGGTTGACACTGAAGCTTTCTTT. The J gene is TRBJ1-1, the V gene TRBV18, with no clear D. The V end lost 3 bases, the J end lost 3 bases, and 8 bases lay between the germline ends. There are 13 residues in the CDR3. The V gene's germline CDR1 is KGHSH and CDR2 LQKENI.

V is TRBV7-3 and J is TRBJ1-2; D remains unclear. This CDR3 has 15 amino acids. The germline V and J ends were trimmed by 0 bases and 3 bases, with 11 bases remaining between them. Germline CDR1 is SGHTA and CDR2 is FQGTGA. This CDR3 reads CASSLTGLSDYGYTF. CDR3 sequence (DNA): TGTGCCAGCAGCTTAACCGGGCTCTCAGACTATGGCTACACCTTC.

This chain links TRBV6-4 with TRBJ2-2; D unclear. Germline values: CDR1 MRHNA, CDR2 SNTAGT. Trimming shortened V by 3 bases and J by 2 bases, and 10 bases separated the two germline ends. This CDR3 comprises 15 residues. The CDR3 bases are TGTGCCAGCAGTGAATTAGGCGATAACACCGGGGAGCTGTTTTTT. This encodes CASSELGDNTGELFF.

The V and J genes are TRBV12-5 and TRBJ2-1, with D unclear. The CDR3 is 15 amino acids. Between the trimmed V and J ends, which lost 3 bases and 0 bases, there was a span of 9 bases. Germline loops: CDR1 LGHNT, CDR2 FRNRAP. Here the CDR3 reads CASGFTPTSYNEQFF. CDR3 nucleotide sequence: TGTGCTAGTGGTTTTACTCCTACCTCCTACAATGAGCAGTTCTTC.

The rearrangement joins TRBV20-1 to TRBJ2-1; D is uncertain. The CDR3 totals 11 residues. Germline CDR1 DFQATT, CDR2 SNEGSKA (reference sequence). The V end lost 2 bases, the J end lost 4 bases, and 3 bases lay between the germline ends. This chain's CDR3 is CSARQYNEQFF. CDR3 in DNA: TGCAGTGCTAGACAGTACAATGAGCAGTTCTTC.